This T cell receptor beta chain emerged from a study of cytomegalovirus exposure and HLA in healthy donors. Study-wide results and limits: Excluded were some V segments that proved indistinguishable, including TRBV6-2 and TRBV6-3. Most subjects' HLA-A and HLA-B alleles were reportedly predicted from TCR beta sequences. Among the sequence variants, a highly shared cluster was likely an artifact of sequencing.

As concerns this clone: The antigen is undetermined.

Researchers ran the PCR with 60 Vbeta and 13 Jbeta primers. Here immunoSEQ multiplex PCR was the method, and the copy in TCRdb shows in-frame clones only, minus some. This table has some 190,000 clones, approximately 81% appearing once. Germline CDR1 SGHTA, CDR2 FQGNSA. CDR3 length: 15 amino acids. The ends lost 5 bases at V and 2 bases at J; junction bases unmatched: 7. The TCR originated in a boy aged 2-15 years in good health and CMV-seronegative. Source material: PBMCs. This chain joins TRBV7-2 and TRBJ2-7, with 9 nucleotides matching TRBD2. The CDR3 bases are TGTGCCAGCAGCCAGGGACTAGCTCTTCCCTACGAGCAGTACTTC. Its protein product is CASSQGLALPYEQYF.